The TCR beta chain described here comes from a study of technical replicates of blood from a few donors. Trimming shortened V by 5 bases and J by 4 bases, and 11 bases separated the two germline ends. The germline gives CDR1 SEHNR, CDR2 FQNEAQ (reference sequence). This CDR3 comprises 13 residues. Produced via immunoSEQ multiplex PCR; TCRdb's table is partial and in-frame only. The table has just over 55,000 clones, about 94% seen once. The chain has TRBV7-9 and TRBJ1-2; D is unresolved. Sample: PBMCs. This clonotype was sampled from a human donor in good health. Some clones in this sample may be carry-over from other donors' samples. CDR3 protein: CASSDTAGYGYTF. The CDR3 nucleotides are TGTGCCAGCAGCGATACAGCCGGCTATGGCTACACCTTC.